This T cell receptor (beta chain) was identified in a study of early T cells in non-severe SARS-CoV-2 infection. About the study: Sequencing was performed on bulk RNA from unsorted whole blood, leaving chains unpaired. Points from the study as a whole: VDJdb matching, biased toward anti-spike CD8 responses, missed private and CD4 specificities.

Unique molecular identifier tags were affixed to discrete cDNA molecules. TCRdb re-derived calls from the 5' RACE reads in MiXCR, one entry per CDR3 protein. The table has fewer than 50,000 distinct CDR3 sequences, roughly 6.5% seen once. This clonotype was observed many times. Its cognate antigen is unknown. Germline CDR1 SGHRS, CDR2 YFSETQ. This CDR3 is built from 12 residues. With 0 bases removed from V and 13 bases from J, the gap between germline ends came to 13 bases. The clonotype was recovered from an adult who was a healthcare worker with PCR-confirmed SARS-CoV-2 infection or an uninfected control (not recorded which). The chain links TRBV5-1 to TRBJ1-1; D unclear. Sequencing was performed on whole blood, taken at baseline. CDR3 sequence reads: CASSLGTATVFF. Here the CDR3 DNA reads TGCGCCAGCAGCTTGGGTACGGCGACGGTTTTCTTT.